This T cell receptor beta chain was sequenced during a study of blood T cell repertoires in COVID-19. Whole-study context: COVID-19 samples from acute and convalescent phases originated in the United States, Italy and Spain. Sample material is recorded as cDNA or gDNA derived from T cells, B-cell-depleted T cells, or PBMCs.

In the original analysis: Nucleated cell counts were estimated from reference gene primer amplification. Assay: immunoSEQ multiplex PCR; the TCRdb copy retains only in-frame clones and omits some. V and J calls and clone size are as listed in that table; D and trimming were resolved from the DNA. Counted here are around 52,000 clones, approximately 89% occurring once; the ten biggest clones make up 28%. The sequence derives from a woman of 80 years or more with acute or convalescent COVID-19. Material for sequencing was peripheral blood.

The CDR3 DNA follows: TGTGCCTGGGGTGGACAGCAGAACACTGAAGCTTTCTTT. It is translated as CAWGGQQNTEAFF. The chain carries TRBV30 and TRBJ1-1, with a tentative D call TRBD1 (6 bases). Germline V gene data show CDR1 as GTSNPN and CDR2 as SVGIG (reference sequence). Trimming left V 5 bases short and J 1 base short, with 11 bases between. The CDR3 sequence is 13 residues long. Full variable domain (outside the CDR3, taken from reference TRBV30 and TRBJ1-1): SQTIHQWPATLVQPVGSPLSLECTVEGTSNPNLYWYRQAAGRGLQLLFYSVGIGQISSEVPQNLSASRPQDRQFILSSKKLLLSDSGFYLCAWGGQQNTEAFFGQGTRLTVV.